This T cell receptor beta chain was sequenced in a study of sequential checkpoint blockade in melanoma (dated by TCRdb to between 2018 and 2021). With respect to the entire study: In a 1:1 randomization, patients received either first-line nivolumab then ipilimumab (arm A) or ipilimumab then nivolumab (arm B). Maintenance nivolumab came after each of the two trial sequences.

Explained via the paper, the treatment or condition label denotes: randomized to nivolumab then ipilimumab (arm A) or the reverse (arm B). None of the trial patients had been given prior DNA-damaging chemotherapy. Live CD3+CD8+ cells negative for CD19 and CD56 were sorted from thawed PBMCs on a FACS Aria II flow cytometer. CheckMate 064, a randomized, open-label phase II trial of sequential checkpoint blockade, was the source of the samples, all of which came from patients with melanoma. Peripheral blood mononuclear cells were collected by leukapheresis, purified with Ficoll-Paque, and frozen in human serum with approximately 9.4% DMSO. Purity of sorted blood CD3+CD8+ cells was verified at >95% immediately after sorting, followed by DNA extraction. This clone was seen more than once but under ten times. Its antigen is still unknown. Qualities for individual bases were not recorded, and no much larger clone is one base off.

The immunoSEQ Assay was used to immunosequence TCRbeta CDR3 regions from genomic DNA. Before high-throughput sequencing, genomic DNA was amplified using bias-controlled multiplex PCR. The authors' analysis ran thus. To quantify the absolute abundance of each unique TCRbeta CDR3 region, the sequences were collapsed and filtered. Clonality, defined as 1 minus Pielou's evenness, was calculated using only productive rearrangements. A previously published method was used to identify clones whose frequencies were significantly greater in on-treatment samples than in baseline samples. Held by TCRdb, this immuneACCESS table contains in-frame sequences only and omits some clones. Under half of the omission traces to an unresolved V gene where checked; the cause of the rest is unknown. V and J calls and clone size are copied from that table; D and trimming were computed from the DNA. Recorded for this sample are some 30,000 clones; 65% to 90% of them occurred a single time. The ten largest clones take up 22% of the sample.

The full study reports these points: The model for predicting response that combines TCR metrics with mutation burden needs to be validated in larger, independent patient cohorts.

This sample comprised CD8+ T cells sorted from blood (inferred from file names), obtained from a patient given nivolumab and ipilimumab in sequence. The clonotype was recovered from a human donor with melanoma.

The CDR3 region has the sequence CASSLITGSYEQYF. The DNA sequence is as follows: TGTGCCAGCAGCTTGATAACAGGTTCCTACGAGCAGTACTTC. The chain is made from TRBV11-2 and TRBJ2-7, and TRBD1 may be the D gene, going by 5 matching bases. The CDR3, from cysteine to phenylalanine, totals 14 residues. Only the CDR3 DNA is retained, 42 bases long and in frame from the first base. Relative to germline, V is 3 bases shorter and J is 1 base shorter, with 10 bases between their ends. The germline V gene sets CDR1 to SGHAT and CDR2 to FQNNGV.